A selection of T cell receptor beta chains follows, all from one sample in a study of cytomegalovirus exposure and HLA in healthy donors. Method: immunoSEQ multiplex PCR; TCRdb's copy keeps in-frame clones and lacks some. This sample carries about 190,000 clones, more than 70% of them seen once, and the ten largest clones take roughly 1.5%. Sequenced input: PBMCs. The receptor set was obtained from a young woman in good health and CMV-seronegative. Both conserved end residues are part of each CDR3. Fields, in order: D gene, clone size, J gene, V gene, CDR3 DNA, CDR3 protein. A D gene is named only where the DNA matches it firmly. Only some rows state a clone size, as once, few, many or a class for expanded clones.

>TRBD1|.|TRBJ1-5|TRBV6-6
TGTGCCAGCAGATCGGGACAGTCTTTTAACAATCAGCCCCAGCATTTT
CASRSGQSFNNQPQHF
>TRBD1|.|TRBJ1-1|TRBV28
TGTGCCAGCAGTCTAGGGACAGTGAACACTGAAGCTTTCTTT
CASSLGTVNTEAFF
>.|once|TRBJ1-2|TRBV6-5
TGTGCCAGCAGTTACGGGAGGAATGGCTACACCTTC
CASSYGRNGYTF
>.|once|TRBJ1-3|TRBV5-4
TGTGCCAGCAGGGACAGCGGAAACACCATATATTTT
CASRDSGNTIYF
>.|.|TRBJ2-1|TRBV30
TGTGCCTGGAGTCTCAATTGGGACTCCGAGCAGTTCTTC
CAWSLNWDSEQFF
>TRBD2|.|TRBJ2-5|TRBV2
TGTGCCAGCGCCCTTGGGACTAGCGGGAACCAAGAGACCCAGTACTTC
CASALGTSGNQETQYF
>TRBD2|.|TRBJ2-1|TRBV7-9
TGTGCCATCAACGGACGGACTAGCGCCTACAATGAGCAGTTCTTC
CAINGRTSAYNEQFF
>.|.|TRBJ1-1|TRBV5-1
TGCGCCAGCAGCTTGGACAGTACGGGGGTCACTGAAGCTTTCTTT
CASSLDSTGVTEAFF
>TRBD2|.|TRBJ2-1|TRBV7-6
TGTGCCAGCAGCCCCCGGGAGGGGGGGGCCCAGGGAGAGCAGTTCTTC
CASSPREGGAQGEQFF
>.|.|TRBJ2-7|TRBV15
TGTGCCACCAGCGAAAGGACAGTCTACGAGCAGTACTTC
CATSERTVYEQYF
>TRBD1|.|TRBJ2-7|TRBV6-5
TGTGCCAGCAGTTCGGGACAGGCCGCCTTAACCTACGAGCAGTACTTC
CASSSGQAALTYEQYF
>.|.|TRBJ2-5|TRBV5-1
TGCGCCAGCAGCTCCGGACAGCAAGAGACCCAGTACTTC
CASSSGQQETQYF
>.|few|TRBJ1-2|TRBV15
TGTGCCACCAGCAGATCCACAGCGGACTATGGCTACACCTTC
CATSRSTADYGYTF
>.|.|TRBJ1-5|TRBV2
TGTGCCAGCAGTGAGGAGGGATGGTATGCTCAGCCCCAGCATTTT
CASSEEGWYAQPQHF
>.|.|TRBJ2-7|TRBV21-1
TGTGCCAGCAGCAAACTCCACAGCACCTACGAGCAGTACTTC
CASSKLHSTYEQYF
>.|.|TRBJ1-6|TRBV5-1
TGCGCCAGCAGTTTGGACACCTCACCCCTCCACTTT
CASSLDTSPLHF
>TRBD1|.|TRBJ2-1|TRBV7-2
TGTGCCAGCGTATCCGGGACAGGGGGCTCGGGTGAGCAGTTCTTC
CASVSGTGGSGEQFF
>.|once|TRBJ1-1|TRBV5-1
TGCGCCACGAAGAGTGGAGGGGATGTTGGAGCTTTCTTT
CATKSGGDVGAFF
>TRBD2|.|TRBJ2-3|TRBV5-4
TGTGCCAGCAGCTTTTGGGCGGGAGTTCCAGATACGCAGTATTTT
CASSFWAGVPDTQYF
>TRBD2|once|TRBJ2-7|TRBV19
TGTGCCAGTAGTTTTGTAGCGGGGGGGCTCCACGAGCAGTACTTC
CASSFVAGGLHEQYF
>.|once|TRBJ1-5|TRBV6-1
TGTGCCAGCAGTGAAAGGGGGGGGGCTCAGCCCCAGCATTTT
CASSERGGAQPQHF
>.|few|TRBJ1-1|TRBV6-1
TGTGCCAGCAGGCAGGGTGCTGAAGCTTTCTTT
CASRQGAEAFF
>TRBD2|.|TRBJ2-5|TRBV7-8
TGTGCCAGCAGCTCCCTTAGCGGGAGACGGGAGACCCAGTACTTC
CASSSLSGRRETQYF
>TRBD1|once|TRBJ1-1|TRBV6-1
TGTGCCAGCAGTGTACCCCGGGACAGGGGGCAGGCGGAAGCTTTCTTT
CASSVPRDRGQAEAFF
>TRBD1|.|TRBJ1-6|TRBV19
TGTGCCAGTAGCCTCGACGTAGGACAGGGACTTAATTCACCCCTCCACTTT
CASSLDVGQGLNSPLHF
>TRBD1|.|TRBJ1-6|TRBV2
TGTGCCACCAGCGGATCTACAGGGGGCAATTCACCCCTCCACTTT
CATSGSTGGNSPLHF
>TRBD2|.|TRBJ2-1|TRBV11-3
TGTGCCAGCAGCTTTTCCGGGGGGTACAATGAGCAGTTCTTC
CASSFSGGYNEQFF
>TRBD1|.|TRBJ2-1|TRBV7-9
TGTGCCAGCAGCTTGGGACAGATTTACAATGAGCAGTTCTTC
CASSLGQIYNEQFF
>TRBD1|.|TRBJ2-3|TRBV4-1
TGCGCCAGCAGGCGACAGGGGATACACCACCTAGACACAGATACGCAGTATTTT
CASRRQGIHHLDTDTQYF
>.|.|TRBJ2-7|TRBV7-2
TGTGCCAGCAGCTTAGCGTCGCTTAGCGCATACGAGCAGTACTTC
CASSLASLSAYEQYF
>.|.|TRBJ1-1|TRBV30
TGTGCCTGGAGCCGAGGGATGAACACTGAAGCTTTCTTT
CAWSRGMNTEAFF